This T cell receptor (beta chain) was recovered during a study of OX40 agonist ivuxolimab in advanced cancers. For the wider study: Ivuxolimab was an agonistic, fully human IgG2 monoclonal antibody directed against OX40 (CD134), a costimulatory receptor. Intravenous ivuxolimab was administered to patients every 2 weeks at six dose levels: 0.01, 0.1, 0.3, 1.5, 3 and 10 mg/kg. The paper describes the monotherapy dose-escalation part (N = 52 patients) of the phase I trial of ivuxolimab. Peripheral TCRbeta sequencing was intended to test whether TCR sequence diversity was altered and clonal T-cell expansion was caused by ivuxolimab. Of the 52 patients in dose escalation, some 20 had hepatocellular carcinoma, some 15 had melanoma, 9 had renal cell carcinoma and 9 had head and neck cancer. In the dose-escalation cohort, around four fifths of patients were male, and the mean age was around 65 years with a range of roughly 20 to 85. Prior anti-PD-1, anti-PD-L1 or anti-CTLA-4 therapy was permitted, and about two fifths of dose-escalation patients had received checkpoint inhibitors. Three dose-escalation patients achieved partial responses, one with hepatocellular carcinoma and two with cutaneous melanoma.

This clone was seen more than once but under ten times. Its binding antigen is unknown. Base qualities are not recorded, but no much larger clone differs from it by a single base. Here V drops 1 base and J drops 8 bases, and the junction holds 5 bases not matched to any gene. The CDR3 runs 15 amino acids, cysteine and phenylalanine included. Kept here is only the CDR3 DNA, which spans 45 bases and is read in frame from base 1. CDR1 LGHNA and CDR2 YNFKEQ were looked up in the germline V gene. To sequence the TCRbeta CDR3 region, genomic DNA was isolated from the sorted cells. The immunoSEQ Assay was used for sequencing of TCRbeta CDR3 regions. The clones in this table, taken by TCRdb from immuneACCESS, are in-frame only. Not every clone is retained; where verified, under half of the shortfall comes from an unresolved V gene, and the cause of the rest is unknown. This sample holds around 16,000 clones; around 78% were observed only once. Around 30% of the sample rests with the top ten.

Here is what the overall study found, with its caveats: After ivuxolimab, more expanded clones were found on average in CD8+ T cells than in CD4+ T cells. Clonal expansion of both CD4+ and CD8+ blood T cells was observed from baseline to week 6 at doses 0.1 to 3.0 mg/kg. In the 0.1-3.0 mg/kg groups, partial responders had among the lowest normalized peripheral clonal expansion, particularly in CD8+ T cells. The antigen specificity of the clonally expanded peripheral T cells was not determined. Low levels of normalized T-cell clonal expansion were also seen in some patients who did not respond.

The trial excluded patients who had a history of autoimmune disease or who were on systemic immunosuppression. Peripheral blood for TCR sequencing was drawn from every dose cohort at baseline, at cycle 4 day 1 and at cycle 7 day 1. The samples were drawn from a first-in-human, open-label, multicenter phase I dose-escalation trial of ivuxolimab. Adults with locally advanced or metastatic melanoma, renal cell carcinoma, hepatocellular carcinoma or head and neck squamous cell carcinoma were enrolled in the trial. Before TCR sequencing, CD4+ T cells and CD8+ T cells were sorted from peripheral blood as separate populations.

The sequence derives from an adult with an advanced solid tumor such as melanoma, head and neck, liver or kidney cancer. The chain is made from TRBV4-2 and TRBJ2-1; TRBD2 matches 10 bases in the middle. The sample here was CD4+ or CD8+ T cells sorted from blood, taken in a trial of the OX40 agonist ivuxolimab. At the DNA level, the sequence is TGTGCCAGCAGCCAAGTCAGCGGGAGGGCCGATGAGCAGTTCTTC. Its amino acids are CASSQVSGRADEQFF.